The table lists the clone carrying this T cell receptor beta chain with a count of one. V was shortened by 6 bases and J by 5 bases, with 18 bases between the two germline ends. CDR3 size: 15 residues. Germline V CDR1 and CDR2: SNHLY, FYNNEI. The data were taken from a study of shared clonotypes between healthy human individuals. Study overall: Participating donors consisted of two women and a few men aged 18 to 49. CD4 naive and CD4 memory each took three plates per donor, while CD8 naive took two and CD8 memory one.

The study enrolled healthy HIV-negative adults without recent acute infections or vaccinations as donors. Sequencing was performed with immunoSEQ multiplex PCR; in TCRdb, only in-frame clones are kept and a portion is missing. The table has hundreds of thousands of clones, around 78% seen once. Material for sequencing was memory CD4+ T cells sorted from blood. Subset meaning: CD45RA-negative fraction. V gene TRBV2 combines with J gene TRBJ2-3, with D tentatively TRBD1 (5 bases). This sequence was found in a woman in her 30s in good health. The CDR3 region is CASRLAGSVVDTQYF. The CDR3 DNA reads TGTGCCAGCAGACTCGCAGGGTCAGTTGTAGATACGCAGTATTTT.